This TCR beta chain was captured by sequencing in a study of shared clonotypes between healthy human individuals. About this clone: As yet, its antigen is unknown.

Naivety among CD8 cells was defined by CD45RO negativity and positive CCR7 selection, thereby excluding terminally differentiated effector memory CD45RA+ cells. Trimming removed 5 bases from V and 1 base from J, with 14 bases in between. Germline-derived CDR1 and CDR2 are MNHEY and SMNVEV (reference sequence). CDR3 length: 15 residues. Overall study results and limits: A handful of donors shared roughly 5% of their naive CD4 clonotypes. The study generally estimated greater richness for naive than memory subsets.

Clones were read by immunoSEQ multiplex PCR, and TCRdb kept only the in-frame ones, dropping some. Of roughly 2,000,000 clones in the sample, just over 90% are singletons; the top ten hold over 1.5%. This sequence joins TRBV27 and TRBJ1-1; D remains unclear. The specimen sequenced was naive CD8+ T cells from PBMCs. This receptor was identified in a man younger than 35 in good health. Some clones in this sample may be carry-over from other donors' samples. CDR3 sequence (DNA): TGTGCCAGCAGTCTCAGCGCATGGGGGAACACTGAAGCTTTCTTT. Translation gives CASSLSAWGNTEAFF.